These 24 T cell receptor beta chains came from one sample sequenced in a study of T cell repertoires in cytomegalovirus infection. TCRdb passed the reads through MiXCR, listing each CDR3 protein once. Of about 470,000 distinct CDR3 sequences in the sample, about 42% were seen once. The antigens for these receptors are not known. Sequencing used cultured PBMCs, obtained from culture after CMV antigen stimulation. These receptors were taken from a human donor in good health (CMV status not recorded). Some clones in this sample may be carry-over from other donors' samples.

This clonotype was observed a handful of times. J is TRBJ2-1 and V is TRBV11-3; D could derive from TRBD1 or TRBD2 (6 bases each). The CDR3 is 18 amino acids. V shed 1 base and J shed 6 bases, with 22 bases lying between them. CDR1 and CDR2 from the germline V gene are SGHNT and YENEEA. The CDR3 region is CASSLGERWGAPRNEQFF. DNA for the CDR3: TGTGCCAGCAGCTTAGGGGAGAGGTGGGGGGCCCCCCGCAATGAGCAGTTCTTC.

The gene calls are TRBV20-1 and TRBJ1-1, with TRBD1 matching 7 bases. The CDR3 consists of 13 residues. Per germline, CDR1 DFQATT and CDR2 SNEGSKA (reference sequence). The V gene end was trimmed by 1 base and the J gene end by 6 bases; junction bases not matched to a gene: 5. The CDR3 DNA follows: TGCAGTGCTAGAGCCGGGACAGCCTCTGAAGCTTTCTTT. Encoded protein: CSARAGTASEAFF.

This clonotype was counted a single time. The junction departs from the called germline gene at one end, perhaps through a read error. CDR3 DNA sequence: TGTGCCAGCAGCCGAAACAGGGGCCAAGAGACCCAGTACTTC. It yields the protein CASSRNRGQETQYF. The chain employs TRBV4-1 and TRBJ2-5, with 7 bases that match TRBD1. The germline V gene encodes CDR1 MGHRA and CDR2 YSYEKL. The length of the CDR3 is 14 residues.

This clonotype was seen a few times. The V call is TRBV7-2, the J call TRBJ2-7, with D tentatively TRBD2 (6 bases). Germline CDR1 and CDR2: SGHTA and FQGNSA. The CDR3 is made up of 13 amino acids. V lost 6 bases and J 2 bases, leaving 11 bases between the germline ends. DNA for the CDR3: TGTGCCAGCAGACCTAGCGCCACCTACGAGCAGTACTTC. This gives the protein CASRPSATYEQYF.

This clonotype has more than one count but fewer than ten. CDR3 loop: CASSLVGGANGELFF. For the CDR3, the DNA is TGTGCCAGCAGCTTAGTCGGGGGGGCGAACGGGGAGCTGTTTTTT. The J gene is TRBJ2-2, the V gene TRBV7-6; TRBD2 matches 8 bases. The V gene end was trimmed by 1 base and the J gene end by 7 bases; junction bases not matched to a gene: 5. Germline V lookup: CDR1 SGHVS, CDR2 FNYEAQ. The length of the CDR3 is 15 residues. The full variable domain, in which reference TRBV7-6 and TRBJ2-2 provide the parts outside the CDR3, is GAGVSQSPRYKVTKRGQDVALRCDPISGHVSLYWYRQALGQGPEFLTYFNYEAQQDKSGLPNDRFSAERPEGSISTLTIQRTEQRDSAMYRCASSLVGGANGELFFGEGSRLTVL.

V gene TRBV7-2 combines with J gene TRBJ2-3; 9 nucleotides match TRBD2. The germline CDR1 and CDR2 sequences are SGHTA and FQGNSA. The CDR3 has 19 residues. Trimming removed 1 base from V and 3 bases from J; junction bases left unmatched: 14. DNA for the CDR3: TGTGCCAGCAGCTTAGGGTTCCTAGCGGGGAGGGTTGGTACAGATACGCAGTATTTT. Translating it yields CASSLGFLAGRVGTDTQYF.

CDR3 sequence reads: CSANRFGQGQGMDEQYF. CDR3 bases: TGCAGTGCCAATAGATTCGGACAGGGTCAAGGAATGGACGAGCAGTACTTC. The V gene is TRBV20-1, the J gene TRBJ2-7, with 8 bases fitting TRBD1. V shed 6 bases and J 5 bases; nucleotides not matched to a gene: 21. CDR1 is DFQATT, CDR2 SNEGSKA, per germline (reference sequence). CDR3 size: 17 residues.

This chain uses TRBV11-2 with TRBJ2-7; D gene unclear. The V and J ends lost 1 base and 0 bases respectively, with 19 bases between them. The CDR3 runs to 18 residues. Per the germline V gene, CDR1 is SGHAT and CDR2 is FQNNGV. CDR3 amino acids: CASSLGAMGDNSSYEQYF. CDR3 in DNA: TGTGCCAGCAGCTTAGGGGCCATGGGCGATAACAGCTCCTACGAGCAGTACTTC.

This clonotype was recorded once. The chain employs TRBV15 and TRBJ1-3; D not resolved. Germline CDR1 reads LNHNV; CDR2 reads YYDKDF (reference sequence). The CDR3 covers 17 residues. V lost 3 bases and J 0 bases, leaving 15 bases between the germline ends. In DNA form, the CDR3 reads TGTGCCACCAGCAGGATAAGCGGACGGAACTCTGGAAACACCATATATTTT. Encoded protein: CATSRISGRNSGNTIYF.

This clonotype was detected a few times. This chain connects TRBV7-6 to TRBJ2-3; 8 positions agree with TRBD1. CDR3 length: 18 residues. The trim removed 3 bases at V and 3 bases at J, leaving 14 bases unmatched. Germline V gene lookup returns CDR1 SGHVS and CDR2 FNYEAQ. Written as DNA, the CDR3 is TGTGCCAGCAGCTTCCACCCCGGAGACAGGGGTCGAACAGATACGCAGTATTTT. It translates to CASSFHPGDRGRTDTQYF.

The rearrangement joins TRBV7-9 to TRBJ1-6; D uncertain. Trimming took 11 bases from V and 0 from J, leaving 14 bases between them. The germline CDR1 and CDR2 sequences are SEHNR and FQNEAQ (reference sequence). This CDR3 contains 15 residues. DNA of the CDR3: TGTGCCGGCAAGGAGTTAAGCTCCTATAATTCACCCCTCCACTTT. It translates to CAGKELSSYNSPLHF.

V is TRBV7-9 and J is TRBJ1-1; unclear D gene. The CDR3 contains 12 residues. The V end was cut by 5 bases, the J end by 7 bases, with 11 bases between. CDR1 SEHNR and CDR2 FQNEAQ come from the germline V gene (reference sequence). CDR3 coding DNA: TGTGCCAGCAGCCGCGGGATCTTTGAAGCTTTCTTT. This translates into CASSRGIFEAFF. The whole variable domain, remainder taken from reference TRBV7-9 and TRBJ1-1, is DTGVSQNPRHKITKRGQNVTFRCDPISEHNRLYWYRQTLGQGPEFLTYFQNEAQLEKSRLLSDRFSAERPKGSFSTLEIQRTEQGDSAMYLCASSRGIFEAFFGQGTRLTVV.

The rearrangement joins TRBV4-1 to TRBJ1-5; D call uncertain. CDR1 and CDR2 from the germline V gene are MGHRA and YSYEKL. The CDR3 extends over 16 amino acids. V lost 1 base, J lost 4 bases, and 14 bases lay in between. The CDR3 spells CASSQARVGRNQPQHF. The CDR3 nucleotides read TGCGCCAGCAGCCAAGCAAGGGTGGGAAGGAATCAGCCCCAGCATTTT.

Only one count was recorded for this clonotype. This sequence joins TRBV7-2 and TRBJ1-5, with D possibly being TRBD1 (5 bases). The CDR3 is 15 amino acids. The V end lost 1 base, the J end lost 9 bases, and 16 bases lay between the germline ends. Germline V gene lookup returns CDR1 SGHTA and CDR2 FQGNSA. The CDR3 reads CASSLGAQGVWPQHF. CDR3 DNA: TGTGCCAGCAGCTTAGGGGCGCAGGGCGTTTGGCCCCAGCATTTT.

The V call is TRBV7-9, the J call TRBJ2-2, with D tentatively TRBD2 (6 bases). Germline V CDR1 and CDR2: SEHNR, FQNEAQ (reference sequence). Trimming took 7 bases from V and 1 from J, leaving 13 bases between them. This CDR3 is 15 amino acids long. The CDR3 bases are TGTGCCAGCACCCAACCGGGGGTGAACACCGGGGAGCTGTTTTTT. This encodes CASTQPGVNTGELFF.

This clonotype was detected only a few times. CDR3 coding DNA: TGTGCCAGCAGCTCGGACAGGGGCCCCGGGGAGCTGTTTTTT. Encoded protein: CASSSDRGPGELFF. The chain recombines TRBV7-8 with TRBJ2-2; 9 bases line up with TRBD1. CDR1 and CDR2 (germline): SGHVS, FQNEAQ. Germline trimming cut 4 bases from V and 6 bases from J; bases unmatched to any gene: 3. This CDR3 comprises 14 residues.

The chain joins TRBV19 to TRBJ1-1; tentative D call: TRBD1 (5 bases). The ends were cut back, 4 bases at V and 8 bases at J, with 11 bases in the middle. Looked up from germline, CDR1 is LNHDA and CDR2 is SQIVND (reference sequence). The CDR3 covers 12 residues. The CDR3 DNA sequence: TGTGCCAGTAGTACCCGACAGTTAGAAGCTTTCTTT. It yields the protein CASSTRQLEAFF. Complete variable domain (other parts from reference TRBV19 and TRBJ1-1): DGGITQSPKYLFRKEGQNVTLSCEQNLNHDAMYWYRQDPGQGLRLIYYSQIVNDFQKGDIAEGYSVSREKKESFPLTVTSAQKNPTAFYLCASSTRQLEAFFGQGTRLTVV.

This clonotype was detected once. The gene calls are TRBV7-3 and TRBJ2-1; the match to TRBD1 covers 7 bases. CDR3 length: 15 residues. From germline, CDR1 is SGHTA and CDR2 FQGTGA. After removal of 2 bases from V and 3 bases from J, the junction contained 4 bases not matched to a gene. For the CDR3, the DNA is TGTGCCAGCAGCTTAGACAGGGTTCTCTACAATGAGCAGTTCTTC. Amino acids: CASSLDRVLYNEQFF.

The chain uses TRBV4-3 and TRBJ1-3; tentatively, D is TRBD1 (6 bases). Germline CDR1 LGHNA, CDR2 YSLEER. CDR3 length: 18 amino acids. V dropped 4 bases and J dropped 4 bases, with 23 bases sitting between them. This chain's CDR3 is CASSRSGGSMLLGNTIYF. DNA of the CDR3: TGCGCCAGCAGCCGTAGCGGGGGCAGTATGTTATTAGGAAACACCATATATTTT.

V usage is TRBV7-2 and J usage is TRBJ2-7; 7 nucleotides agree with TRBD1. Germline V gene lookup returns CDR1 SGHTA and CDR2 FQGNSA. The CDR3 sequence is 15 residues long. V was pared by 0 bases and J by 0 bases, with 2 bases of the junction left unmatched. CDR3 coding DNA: TGTGCCAGCAGCTTAGCGAGGGACAGCTCCTACGAGCAGTACTTC. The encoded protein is CASSLARDSSYEQYF.

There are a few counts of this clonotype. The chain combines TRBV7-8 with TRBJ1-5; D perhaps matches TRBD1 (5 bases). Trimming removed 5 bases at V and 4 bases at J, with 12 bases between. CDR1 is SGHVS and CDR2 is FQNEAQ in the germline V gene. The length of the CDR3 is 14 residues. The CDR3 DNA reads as TGTGCCAGCAGCCTGGGACGGTTTAATCAGCCCCAGCATTTT. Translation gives CASSLGRFNQPQHF. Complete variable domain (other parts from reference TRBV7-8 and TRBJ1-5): GAGVSQSPRYKVAKRGQDVALRCDPISGHVSLFWYQQALGQGPEFLTYFQNEAQLDKSGLPSDRFFAERPEGSVSTLKIQRTQQEDSAVYLCASSLGRFNQPQHFGDGTRLSIL.

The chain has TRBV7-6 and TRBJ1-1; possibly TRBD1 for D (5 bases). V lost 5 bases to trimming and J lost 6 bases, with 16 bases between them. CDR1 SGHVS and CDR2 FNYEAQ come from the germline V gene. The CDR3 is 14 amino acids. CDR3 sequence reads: CASSPRGISSEAFF. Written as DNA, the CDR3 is TGTGCCAGCAGCCCCCGGGGGATTTCGTCTGAAGCTTTCTTT.

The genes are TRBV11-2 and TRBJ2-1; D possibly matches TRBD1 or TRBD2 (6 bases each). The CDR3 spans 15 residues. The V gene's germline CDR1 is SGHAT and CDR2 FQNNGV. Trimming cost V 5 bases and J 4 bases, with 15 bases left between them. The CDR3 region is CASSPEGGRYNEQFF. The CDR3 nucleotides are TGTGCCAGCAGCCCCGAGGGGGGCCGGTACAATGAGCAGTTCTTC.

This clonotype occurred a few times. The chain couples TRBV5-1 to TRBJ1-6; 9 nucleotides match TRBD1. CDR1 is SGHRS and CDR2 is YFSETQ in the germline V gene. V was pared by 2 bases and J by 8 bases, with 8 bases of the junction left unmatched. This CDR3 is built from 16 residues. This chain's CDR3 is CASSFGTGRKDSPLHF. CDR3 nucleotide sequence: TGCGCCAGCAGCTTTGGGACAGGGAGAAAAGATTCACCCCTCCACTTT. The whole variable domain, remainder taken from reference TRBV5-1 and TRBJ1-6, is KAGVTQTPRYLIKTRGQQVTLSCSPISGHRSVSWYQQTPGQGLQFLFEYFSETQRNKGNFPGRFSGRQFSNSRSEMNVSTLELGDSALYLCASSFGTGRKDSPLHFGNGTRLTVT.